This TCR beta chain was identified in a study of blood T cell repertoires in COVID-19. Study overall: Some COVID-19 samples were acute and others convalescent; all came from the United States, Italy and Spain. Sample material is recorded as cDNA or gDNA derived from T cells, B-cell-depleted T cells, or PBMCs.

Participants, roughly 18 to 90 years old, spanned 25 or so US areas. Participants' own reports of clinical history determined their cohort assignment. Trimming at V came to 6 bases and at J to 7 bases, leaving 12 bases not matched to a gene. The CDR3 contains 16 residues. From germline, CDR1 is WNHNN and CDR2 SYGVQD (reference sequence). Clones were read by immunoSEQ multiplex PCR, and TCRdb kept only the in-frame ones, dropping some. The data hold 150,000 to 200,000 clones, with 84% observed a single time. Material: PBMCs or T cells enriched from blood (not recorded which). The source is a woman in her fifties or sixties who had recovered from COVID-19. This chain uses TRBV10-1 with TRBJ2-1, with 10 bases that match TRBD2. CDR3 coding DNA: TGCGCCAGCAGAGTTTCCCCGGGACTAGCGAAGAATGAGCAGTTCTTC. Encoded protein: CASRVSPGLAKNEQFF.